The 29 T cell receptor beta chains given below trace back to one sample, sequenced in a study of CD8+ T cells in alopecia areata. RNA extraction and reverse transcription yielded cDNA as sequencing template. Clones were sequenced by immunoSEQ multiplex PCR, and TCRdb holds only the in-frame ones, with some missing. The repertoire includes approximately 210,000 clones, 50% to 60% of them detected once, and less than 3.5% sits in the top ten. The treatment here: oral pan-JAK inhibitor, 5-10 mg twice daily. Sequencing was performed on CD4+ T cells sorted from blood, taken at week 4, from a patient treated with tofacitinib. The receptors originated from a human donor with alopecia areata.

The CDR3 reads CAWSKPYRQYF. CDR3 nucleotide sequence: TGTGCCTGGAGTAAGCCGTATCGACAGTACTTC. The rearrangement links TRBV30 to TRBJ2-7, with unresolved D. The germline V and J ends were trimmed by 2 bases and 10 bases, with 12 bases remaining between them. The CDR3 is 11 amino acids. Germline V gene lookup returns CDR1 GTSNPN and CDR2 SVGIG (reference sequence).

V gene TRBV7-9 combines with J gene TRBJ1-2, with no clear D. Per germline, CDR1 SEHNR and CDR2 FQNEAQ (reference sequence). This CDR3 spans 14 amino acids. V was shortened by 5 bases and J by 2 bases, with 12 bases between the two germline ends. The CDR3 reads CASSPASGNYGYTF. For the CDR3, the DNA is TGTGCCAGCAGCCCCGCGAGCGGGAACTATGGCTACACCTTC.

The rearrangement links TRBV30 to TRBJ1-5; D might be TRBD1 (5 bases). CDR3 length: 15 amino acids. Germline V gives CDR1 GTSNPN, CDR2 SVGIG (reference sequence). V lost 1 base and J 7 bases, leaving 17 bases between the germline ends. The CDR3 protein is CAWSASGAPGQPQHF. The CDR3 region has the DNA TGTGCCTGGAGTGCCTCCGGGGCCCCTGGGCAGCCCCAGCATTTT.

The gene calls are TRBV2 and TRBJ2-4; no firm D call. Germline CDR1 reads SNHLY; CDR2 reads FYNNEI. The V end was cut by 7 bases, the J end by 7 bases, with 14 bases between. This CDR3 is 13 amino acids long. Here the CDR3 reads CASNGPTRNIQYF. The CDR3 DNA reads TGTGCCAGCAACGGGCCGACGCGGAACATTCAGTACTTC.

V and J are TRBV4-1 and TRBJ1-5; a possible D gene is TRBD1 (5 bases). This CDR3 is 16 amino acids long. V was trimmed by 1 base and J by 6 bases, leaving 16 bases between them. The V gene's germline CDR1 is MGHRA and CDR2 YSYEKL. The CDR3 here is CASSQVLGGRGQPQHF. DNA of the CDR3: TGCGCCAGCAGCCAAGTTTTGGGGGGTCGAGGTCAGCCCCAGCATTTT.

The chain carries TRBV15 and TRBJ1-5; TRBD1 is a possible D gene (5 bases). This CDR3 is built from 16 residues. The germline V gene has CDR1 LNHNV and CDR2 YYDKDF (reference sequence). V dropped 0 bases and J dropped 4 bases, with 13 bases sitting between them. The CDR3 nucleotides are TGTGCCACCAGCAGAGATCGGGAGGGGATAAATCAGCCCCAGCATTTT. It codes for CATSRDREGINQPQHF.

The chain is built from TRBV2 and TRBJ2-1, with 7 nucleotides matching TRBD2. V lost 8 bases and J lost 4; bases outside the gene matches: 2. The CDR3 contains 12 residues. The germline V gene has CDR1 SNHLY and CDR2 FYNNEI. The CDR3: CASGRGYNEQFF. The CDR3 DNA reads as TGTGCCAGCGGGAGGGGTTACAATGAGCAGTTCTTC.

The J gene is TRBJ1-2, the V gene TRBV18, with unresolved D. Per the germline V gene, CDR1 is KGHSH and CDR2 is LQKENI. V was shortened by 7 bases and J by 5 bases, with 17 bases between the two germline ends. This CDR3 is built from 14 residues. CDR3 region: CASLRSGSHYGYTF. The CDR3 nucleotides read TGTGCCAGCTTGCGTTCTGGATCCCATTATGGCTACACCTTC.

This rearrangement joins TRBV27 to TRBJ2-7, with 11 nucleotides matching TRBD1. The germline CDR1 and CDR2 sequences are MNHEY and SMNVEV (reference sequence). The ends lost 5 bases at V and 2 bases at J; junction bases unmatched: 5. The CDR3 covers 15 residues. CDR3 region: CASSPRTGGPYEQYF. CDR3 sequence (DNA): TGTGCCAGCAGTCCACGGACAGGGGGCCCCTACGAGCAGTACTTC.

This clone has just a few counts. CDR3 coding DNA: TGTGCCAGCAGTTCGCAGGGAGTGGACCAAGAGACCCAGTACTTC. This encodes CASSSQGVDQETQYF. The chain uses TRBV2 and TRBJ2-5; D is perhaps TRBD1 or TRBD2 (5 bases each). Trimming removed 5 bases at V and 0 bases at J, with 13 bases between. The germline V gene has CDR1 SNHLY and CDR2 FYNNEI. CDR3 length: 15 residues.

DNA of the CDR3: TGTGCCAGCAGCTACCGGACAGGGATGGGGCAGCCCCAGCATTTT. Its translation: CASSYRTGMGQPQHF. This chain connects TRBV7-2 to TRBJ1-5; 8 nucleotides match TRBD1. The V and J ends lost 4 bases and 7 bases, in that order; junction bases with no gene match: 9. CDR1 and CDR2 (germline): SGHTA, FQGNSA. This CDR3 region has 15 residues.

CDR3: CALRGGGSYIQYF. DNA of the CDR3: TGTGCCTTAAGAGGCGGGGGTTCGTACATTCAGTACTTC. The V call is TRBV30, the J call TRBJ2-4; 7 positions agree with TRBD2. The CDR3 covers 13 residues. Germline CDR1 and CDR2: GTSNPN and SVGIG (reference sequence). With 7 bases clipped from V and 8 bases from J, the junction kept 11 bases outside the gene matches.

The chain couples TRBV30 to TRBJ1-1; D might be TRBD1 (6 bases). The CDR3 length is 10 residues. CDR1 is GTSNPN and CDR2 is SVGIG in the germline V gene (reference sequence). The V and J ends lost 7 bases and 11 bases respectively, with 14 bases between them. The CDR3 loop is CAYPSGAAFF. The CDR3 region has the DNA TGTGCCTACCCCTCGGGGGCCGCTTTCTTT.

The V and J genes are TRBV29-1 and TRBJ2-7, with 8 positions matching TRBD1. The CDR3 has 13 residues. The V gene's germline CDR1 is SQVTM and CDR2 ANQGSEA. The trim removed 5 bases at V and 3 bases at J, leaving 6 bases unmatched. The CDR3 reads CSVKQGGNYEQYF. The DNA of the CDR3 is TGCAGCGTTAAACAGGGGGGTAACTACGAGCAGTACTTC.

The CDR3 loop reads CAWSARTAYEQYF. As DNA, the CDR3 is TGTGCCTGGAGTGCCCGGACAGCCTACGAGCAGTACTTC. J is TRBJ2-7 and V is TRBV30, with a possible D match to TRBD1 (6 bases). Between the trimmed V and J ends, which lost 1 base and 2 bases, there was a span of 9 bases. This CDR3 has 13 amino acids. Germline CDR1 and CDR2: GTSNPN and SVGIG (reference sequence).

The chain joins TRBV11-1 to TRBJ2-7; 12 bases line up with TRBD1. With 3 bases clipped from V and 5 bases from J, the junction kept 5 bases outside the gene matches. In germline, CDR1 is SGHAT, CDR2 FQDESV (reference sequence). CDR3 length: 15 residues. The CDR3 is CASSFSGTGGHEQYF. CDR3 coding DNA: TGTGCCAGCAGCTTCTCCGGGACAGGGGGCCACGAGCAGTACTTC.

This sequence joins TRBV7-2 and TRBJ1-2, with a possible D match to TRBD1 (5 bases). Trimming removed 7 bases at V and 7 bases at J, with 22 bases between. Germline V lookup: CDR1 SGHTA, CDR2 FQGNSA. The CDR3 covers 15 residues. The CDR3 loop reads CASTEGGTVYGGYTF. CDR3 sequence (DNA): TGTGCCAGCACCGAGGGAGGGACGGTATATGGTGGCTACACCTTC.

The rearrangement links TRBV29-1 to TRBJ2-7; 7 bases are a match to TRBD1. V was clipped by 1 base and J by 3 bases; unmatched bases: 3. The germline V gene encodes CDR1 SQVTM and CDR2 ANQGSEA. The CDR3 spans 13 residues. The CDR3 reads CSVEVRGIYEQYF. The CDR3 DNA reads as TGCAGCGTTGAAGTCAGGGGGATCTACGAGCAGTACTTC.

This clone has only one observation. The chain recombines TRBV30 with TRBJ1-4, with 8 positions matching TRBD1. The germline V gene has CDR1 GTSNPN and CDR2 SVGIG (reference sequence). Trimming took 0 bases from V and 11 from J; bases not matched to a gene: 17. The CDR3 consists of 17 residues. CDR3 DNA: TGTGCCTGGAGTGTACGGGTTGGGGCAGGGGGCCCCCCCAAACTGTTTTTT. This encodes CAWSVRVGAGGPPKLFF.

As DNA, the CDR3 is TGTGCCAGCAGCTTGGAAGGGGGCATGAACACTGAAGCTTTCTTT. Translated: CASSLEGGMNTEAFF. The J gene is TRBJ1-1, the V gene TRBV5-4; 7 nucleotides line up with TRBD1. From germline, CDR1 is SGHNT and CDR2 YYREEE (reference sequence). V shed 0 bases, J shed 0 bases, and the junction held 2 bases outside the gene matches. This CDR3 has 15 amino acids.

The V gene is TRBV28, the J gene TRBJ2-3; D ambiguous. The germline V gene has CDR1 MDHEN and CDR2 SYDVKM. The CDR3 is made up of 12 amino acids. V dropped 5 bases and J dropped 5 bases, with 8 bases sitting between them. CDR3 in amino acids: CASSLLGDTQYF. The DNA for the CDR3 is TGTGCCAGCAGTCTCCTCGGAGATACGCAGTATTTT.

The rearrangement joins TRBV2 to TRBJ2-3; 10 nucleotides match TRBD1. The V segment lost 3 bases and the J segment 3 bases; nucleotides outside the gene matches: 3. CDR3 length: 15 residues. Looked up from germline, CDR1 is SNHLY and CDR2 is FYNNEI. CDR3 bases: TGTGCCAGCAGTGAGCGACAGGGGGCAACAGATACGCAGTATTTT. It encodes CASSERQGATDTQYF.

V is TRBV9 and J is TRBJ2-5, with D unclear. CDR1 is SGDLS and CDR2 is YYNGEE in the germline V gene. The CDR3 is 15 residues long. Trimming removed 0 bases at V and 4 bases at J, with 13 bases between. The CDR3 is CASSVDERRRETQYF. The CDR3 DNA is TGTGCCAGCAGCGTAGATGAGCGTAGAAGAGAGACCCAGTACTTC. Looking up the rest from reference TRBV9 and TRBJ2-5 gives the full variable domain: DSGVTQTPKHLITATGQRVTLRCSPRSGDLSVYWYQQSLDQGLQFLIQYYNGEERAKGNILERFSAQQFPDLHSELNLSSLELGDSALYFCASSVDERRRETQYFGPGTRLLVL.

V gene TRBV29-1 combines with J gene TRBJ1-1; the D is unclear. The ends were cut back, 5 bases at V and 2 bases at J, with 12 bases in the middle. CDR1 is SQVTM, CDR2 ANQGSEA, per germline. The CDR3 consists of 13 residues. The CDR3, as DNA: TGCAGCGTTAGGCAGGTACTTAACACTGAAGCTTTCTTT. This codes for CSVRQVLNTEAFF.

About this clone: The same CDR3 arises from other DNA sequences in this sample as well. The V gene is TRBV30, the J gene TRBJ1-5, with unresolved D. Germline lookup yields CDR1 GTSNPN and CDR2 SVGIG (reference sequence). The CDR3 is 14 residues long. Trimming removed 5 bases from V and 0 bases from J, with 11 bases in between. CDR3 coding DNA: TGTGCCTGGGGCGACGGATATAGCAATCAGCCCCAGCATTTT. It is translated as CAWGDGYSNQPQHF.

The chain uses TRBV29-1 and TRBJ2-5, with a possible D match to TRBD1 (5 bases). Germline V gives CDR1 SQVTM, CDR2 ANQGSEA. The length of the CDR3 is 13 residues. V was clipped by 4 bases and J by 2 bases, with 11 bases between them. The CDR3 here is CSVVKGSQETQYF. The DNA for the CDR3 is TGCAGCGTTGTTAAGGGGTCTCAAGAGACCCAGTACTTC.

CDR3 coding DNA: TGTGCCAGCAGTTTAGGTGGACAGCCCTATGGCTACACCTTC. Its translation is CASSLGGQPYGYTF. The J gene is TRBJ1-2, the V gene TRBV27; D is perhaps TRBD1 (6 bases). V was cut by 2 bases and J by 4 bases, with 11 bases left in between. The CDR3 has 14 residues. CDR1 is MNHEY and CDR2 is SMNVEV in the germline V gene (reference sequence).

This sequence joins TRBV15 and TRBJ2-2; tentatively, D is TRBD2 (6 bases). The germline V gene encodes CDR1 LNHNV and CDR2 YYDKDF (reference sequence). Trimming removed 1 base at V and 8 bases at J, with 14 bases between. The CDR3 sequence is 15 residues long. CDR3 region: CATSRAQMGRGELFF. Here the CDR3 DNA reads TGTGCCACCAGCAGAGCCCAGATGGGGAGGGGGGAGCTGTTTTTT.

This chain joins TRBV11-2 and TRBJ1-6; possible D gene TRBD1, 5 bases. The CDR3 loop spans 16 amino acids. V was trimmed by 5 bases and J by 6 bases, leaving 17 bases between them. Germline CDR1 SGHAT, CDR2 FQNNGV. As DNA, the CDR3 is TGTGCCAGCAGCACTAGGGGACGGAGACTTAATTCACCCCTCCACTTT. Translated: CASSTRGRRLNSPLHF.